A single sample gave rise to the 12 T cell receptor beta chains below, sequenced in a study of OX40 agonist ivuxolimab in advanced cancers. Library preparation employed the immunoSEQ multiplex PCR assay. Drawn from immuneACCESS, this table holds only the in-frame rearrangements with V and J called that TCRdb kept. Clones are partly lost; checked studies trace under half to an unresolved V gene and leave the rest unexplained. The sample profile shows 55,000 to 85,000 clones; about four fifths of them were found once. The top ten constitute more than 1% of the sample. The source material was CD4+ or CD8+ T cells sorted from blood, sampled in a trial of the OX40 agonist ivuxolimab. The receptors come from an adult with an advanced solid tumor such as melanoma, head and neck, liver or kidney cancer.

The chain links TRBV7-9 to TRBJ2-7; D gene unclear. CDR3 length equals 14 residues. Deletions cut 1 base from V and 10 bases from J, with 17 bases between. From germline, CDR1 is SEHNR and CDR2 FQNEAQ (reference sequence). For the CDR3, the DNA is TGTGCCAGCAGCTTAGTTCTCCCAGGAACCGATCAGTACTTC. It specifies CASSLVLPGTDQYF.

J is TRBJ2-2 and V is TRBV18, with TRBD2 as a possible D gene (7 bases). This CDR3 spans 16 amino acids. The V gene's germline CDR1 is KGHSH and CDR2 LQKENI. Trimming stripped 2 bases from V and 7 bases from J, with 17 bases between. The CDR3 coding sequence is TGTGCCAGCTCACCAGAACCGGGGGGCCGGATCGGGGAGCTGTTTTTT. Its protein is CASSPEPGGRIGELFF.

This chain uses TRBV19 with TRBJ1-6; no clear D gene. The length of the CDR3 is 15 residues. CDR1 and CDR2 from the germline V gene are LNHDA and SQIVND (reference sequence). Trimming shortened V by 9 bases and J by 4 bases, and 16 bases separated the two germline ends. CDR3 nucleotides: TGTGCCAGCCAAACAACGGGAGTATATAATTCACCCCTCCACTTT. Amino acids: CASQTTGVYNSPLHF.

This chain uses TRBV4-2 with TRBJ1-5; unclear D gene. This CDR3 is built from 15 residues. Germline V CDR1 and CDR2: LGHNA, YNFKEQ. With 0 bases removed from V and 3 bases from J, the gap between germline ends came to 9 bases. In DNA, the CDR3 is TGTGCCAGCAGCCAAGAGGTCGGCACCAATCAGCCCCAGCATTTT. Protein sequence: CASSQEVGTNQPQHF.

This clone was detected a few times. The chain has TRBV2 and TRBJ1-4; TRBD1 is a possible D gene (6 bases). Germline lookup yields CDR1 SNHLY and CDR2 FYNNEI. V was trimmed by 7 bases and J by 3 bases, leaving 9 bases between them. The length of the CDR3 is 13 residues. The CDR3 region is CASTTGPNEKLFF. Written as DNA, the CDR3 is TGTGCCAGCACGACAGGTCCTAATGAAAAACTGTTTTTT.

The V and J genes are TRBV7-3 and TRBJ1-5; 8 positions agree with TRBD1. The germline V gene has CDR1 SGHTA and CDR2 FQGTGA. This CDR3 contains 15 residues. V lost 5 bases and J lost 7; bases outside the gene matches: 10. CDR3: CASSPRQGRDQPQHF. As DNA, the CDR3 is TGTGCCAGCAGCCCACGACAGGGGAGGGACCAGCCCCAGCATTTT.

This clone has a single count. The chain joins TRBV7-2 to TRBJ2-1; D uncertain. Germline V lookup: CDR1 SGHTA, CDR2 FQGNSA. The CDR3 has 13 residues. V shed 1 base and J shed 12 bases, with 13 bases lying between them. CDR3 sequence: CASSLEGLLGQFF. The CDR3 bases are TGTGCCAGCAGCTTAGAGGGCCTTCTGGGGCAGTTCTTC.

Of note for this clone: Other nucleotide sequences in the sample specify the same CDR3. The chain links TRBV30 to TRBJ1-3; 8 bases agree with TRBD1. CDR1 and CDR2 from the germline V gene are GTSNPN and SVGIG (reference sequence). V lost 3 bases and J lost 0; bases outside the gene matches: 7. The CDR3 is 16 residues long. CDR3 in DNA: TGTGCCTGGAGGCAGCGCGACAGGGGCTCTGGAAACACCATATATTTT. Translating it yields CAWRQRDRGSGNTIYF.

This sequence joins TRBV14 and TRBJ2-2; D is tentatively TRBD1 or TRBD2 (5 bases each). V was pared by 4 bases and J by 1 base, with 10 bases between. The CDR3 loop spans 15 amino acids. Germline CDR1 is SGHDN and CDR2 is FVKESK. CDR3 sequence: CASSRDGLNTGELFF. The CDR3 region has the DNA TGTGCCAGCAGCCGGGACGGGTTGAACACCGGGGAGCTGTTTTTT.

The genes are TRBV7-2 and TRBJ2-1, with D possibly TRBD2 on 7 matching bases. Germline V gives CDR1 SGHTA, CDR2 FQGNSA. The CDR3 runs to 17 residues. The V and J ends lost 4 bases and 2 bases respectively, with 18 bases between them. As DNA, the CDR3 is TGTGCCAGCAGCTCCCAGAGCGGCGGGGGCGCCTACAATGAGCAGTTCTTC. It specifies CASSSQSGGGAYNEQFF.

The chain recombines TRBV18 with TRBJ1-2; the match to TRBD1 covers 8 bases. V dropped 1 base and J dropped 7; count of bases not matched to a gene: 14. The germline CDR1 and CDR2 sequences are KGHSH and LQKENI. The CDR3 runs to 17 residues. CDR3 DNA sequence: TGTGCCAGCTCACCACTGATCGTTGGACAGGGTGAAGGTGGCTACACCTTC. Amino acid sequence: CASSPLIVGQGEGGYTF.

V and J are TRBV2 and TRBJ2-7, with 7 positions matching TRBD1. This CDR3 is built from 14 residues. Trimming removed 7 bases from V and 3 bases from J; junction bases left unmatched: 9. Per the germline V gene, CDR1 is SNHLY and CDR2 is FYNNEI. In DNA, the CDR3 is TGTGCCAGCAACCAACAGGGACAGATCTACGAGCAGTACTTC. Amino acids: CASNQQGQIYEQYF.